Listed below are T cell receptor beta chains from one sample, sequenced in a study of CD8+ T cells in alopecia areata. TCRdb's copy holds only in-frame clones and misses some; the assay was immunoSEQ multiplex PCR. The sample has 90,000 to 100,000 clones, over 40% seen once. Material for sequencing was CD4+ T cells sorted from blood. The receptors here all came from a human donor with alopecia areata. CDR3s include the opening cysteine and the closing phenylalanine or tryptophan. The D gene is left open where the match is weak. Only part of the rows carry a size: once, few, many, or a class if the clone is expanded.

CDR3	DNA	V	J	size	D
CASSYSGRGPYNEQFF	TGTGCCAGCAGTTACTCTGGCAGGGGCCCCTACAATGAGCAGTTCTTC	TRBV6-5	TRBJ2-1	-	-
CSVEQGGSGKLFF	TGCAGCGTGGAACAGGGAGGTAGTGGAAAACTGTTTTTT	TRBV29-1	TRBJ1-4	-	-
CSTLAGLAGNEQFF	TGCAGCACACTGGCCGGACTAGCAGGAAATGAGCAGTTCTTC	TRBV29-1	TRBJ2-1	once	TRBD2
CASSSTYEQYF	TGTGCCAGCAGCTCGACCTACGAGCAGTACTTC	TRBV7-2	TRBJ2-7	-	-
CSVGLMGSYEQYF	TGCAGCGTAGGTTTGATGGGCTCCTACGAGCAGTACTTC	TRBV29-1	TRBJ2-7	-	-
CASSRGTGPPEEEQFF	TGCGCCAGCAGCAGAGGGACAGGCCCCCCGGAGGAGGAGCAGTTCTTC	TRBV5-1	TRBJ2-1	-	TRBD1
CSAVPTSGSTDTQYF	TGCAGCGCCGTACCAACTAGCGGGAGCACAGATACGCAGTATTTT	TRBV29-1	TRBJ2-3	-	TRBD2
CASSFSSGRAYEQYF	TGTGCCAGCAGTTTTTCTAGCGGGAGGGCCTACGAGCAGTACTTC	TRBV28	TRBJ2-7	-	TRBD2
CASTRDRNAQPQHF	TGTGCCAGTACTAGGGACAGAAATGCTCAGCCCCAGCATTTT	TRBV19	TRBJ1-5	few	TRBD1
CSVDTGTSAYNEQFF	TGCAGCGTCGATACAGGGACTAGCGCTTACAATGAGCAGTTCTTC	TRBV29-1	TRBJ2-1	-	TRBD2
CAWTLPVGAASYTF	TGTGCCTGGACCCTTCCCGTTGGGGCGGCTAGCTACACCTTC	TRBV30	TRBJ1-2	-	-
CASSYGRSGANVLTF	TGCGCCAGCAGCTATGGGAGATCTGGGGCCAACGTCCTGACTTTC	TRBV5-1	TRBJ2-6	-	-
CSVGNTDTQYF	TGCAGCGTTGGGAACACAGATACGCAGTATTTT	TRBV29-1	TRBJ2-3	-	-
CASSEGVAVETQYF	TGTGCCAGCAGTGAAGGGGTTGCGGTGGAGACCCAGTACTTC	TRBV2	TRBJ2-5	-	-
CASSPGYRSDTGELFF	TGTGCCAGCAGCCCGGGATACCGGAGTGACACCGGGGAGCTGTTTTTT	TRBV11-2	TRBJ2-2	-	-
CASSLAGTSYEQYF	TGTGCCAGCAGCTTGGCAGGGACCTCCTACGAGCAGTACTTC	TRBV5-6	TRBJ2-7	-	-
CAWSVQDRETQYF	TGTGCCTGGAGTGTACAGGACCGGGAGACCCAGTACTTC	TRBV30	TRBJ2-5	-	-
CASSLYNEQFF	TGTGCCAGCTCGCTGTACAATGAGCAGTTCTTC	TRBV18	TRBJ2-1	few	-
CSVEDETDTQYF	TGCAGCGTTGAAGATGAGACAGATACGCAGTATTTT	TRBV29-1	TRBJ2-3	few	-
CSVEPDHNEQFF	TGCAGCGTTGAACCCGACCACAATGAGCAGTTCTTC	TRBV29-1	TRBJ2-1	-	-
CSVATSGADTQYF	TGCAGCGTTGCTACTAGCGGGGCAGATACGCAGTATTTT	TRBV29-1	TRBJ2-3	few	TRBD2
CSVMGWGRALITDTQYF	TGCAGCGTGATGGGTTGGGGGAGGGCCCTGATAACAGATACGCAGTATTTT	TRBV29-1	TRBJ2-3	-	TRBD2
CASSSQRGSYEQYF	TGTGCCAGCAGTTCCCAGCGGGGGTCCTACGAGCAGTACTTC	TRBV2	TRBJ2-7	few	TRBD2
CASSPPGQGHQPQHF	TGTGCCAGCAGTCCCCCCGGACAGGGACATCAGCCCCAGCATTTT	TRBV28	TRBJ1-5	-	TRBD1
CASSARTSESEQYF	TGCGCCAGCTCCGCTCGGACTAGCGAGAGCGAGCAGTACTTC	TRBV10-2	TRBJ2-7	-	TRBD2
CSVLAGVGSYEQYF	TGCAGCGTACTAGCGGGAGTAGGGTCCTACGAGCAGTACTTC	TRBV29-1	TRBJ2-7	-	TRBD2
CASSLGQGRLVEQYF	TGCGCCAGCAGCCTAGGACAGGGGCGGTTGGTCGAGCAGTACTTC	TRBV5-1	TRBJ2-7	-	TRBD1
CASSWGGASNEQFF	TGTGCCAGCAGCTGGGGGGGGGCCAGTAATGAGCAGTTCTTC	TRBV5-4	TRBJ2-1	-	-
CSVVGVGMNTGELFF	TGCAGCGTTGTGGGGGTAGGCATGAACACCGGGGAGCTGTTTTTT	TRBV29-1	TRBJ2-2	-	-
CASSERGRGKLQETQYF	TGTGCCAGCAGTGAACGTGGGAGGGGGAAACTCCAAGAGACCCAGTACTTC	TRBV2	TRBJ2-5	few	-
CASSEGLAGDEQYF	TGCGCCAGCAGTGAGGGGCTAGCGGGAGATGAGCAGTACTTC	TRBV10-2	TRBJ2-7	few	TRBD2
CASSLELITDTQYF	TGCGCCAGCAGCTTGGAGCTAATCACAGATACGCAGTATTTT	TRBV5-1	TRBJ2-3	-	-
CSVAEYEQYF	TGCAGCGTCGCAGAATACGAGCAGTACTTC	TRBV29-1	TRBJ2-7	few	-
CSVTATSGSYEQYF	TGCAGCGTGACAGCGACTAGCGGGAGTTACGAGCAGTACTTC	TRBV29-1	TRBJ2-7	-	TRBD2
CASSAVAGVEQYF	TGTGCCAGTAGTGCGGTAGCGGGAGTCGAGCAGTACTTC	TRBV19	TRBJ2-7	-	TRBD2
CATATSNTQYF	TGTGCCACCGCAACAAGCAATACGCAGTATTTT	TRBV28	TRBJ2-3	-	-
CAWDGQGGQPQHF	TGTGCCTGGGATGGACAGGGCGGTCAGCCCCAGCATTTT	TRBV30	TRBJ1-5	-	TRBD1
CASSPDRDTEAFF	TGTGCCAGCTCCCCGGACCGAGACACTGAAGCTTTCTTT	TRBV18	TRBJ1-1	medium-sized	-
CASSPPGSIKAGELFF	TGTGCCAGCAGCCCCCCCGGGAGTATCAAGGCCGGGGAGCTGTTTTTT	TRBV14	TRBJ2-2	few	-
CASSETYHSPLHF	TGTGCCAGCAGTGAAACCTACCATTCACCCCTCCACTTT	TRBV25-1	TRBJ1-6	-	-
CSGSGAPGETQYF	TGCAGCGGATCAGGGGCGCCGGGGGAGACCCAGTACTTC	TRBV29-1	TRBJ2-5	-	-
CASSLTGGSTDTQYF	TGTGCCAGCAGCTTAACCGGTGGTAGCACAGATACGCAGTATTTT	TRBV7-2	TRBJ2-3	-	-
CSATGQGYEQYF	TGCAGCGCCACGGGACAGGGCTACGAGCAGTACTTC	TRBV29-1	TRBJ2-7	-	TRBD1
CSVVSVASGSSFQTQYF	TGCAGCGTTGTTTCTGTGGCTAGCGGGAGTAGCTTTCAGACCCAGTACTTC	TRBV29-1	TRBJ2-5	-	TRBD2
CSVAVSDNEQYF	TGCAGCGTTGCGGTGTCAGACAACGAGCAGTACTTC	TRBV29-1	TRBJ2-7	-	-
CASSALAGVYEQYF	TGTGCCAGCAGCGCTCTAGCGGGGGTATACGAGCAGTACTTC	TRBV6-1	TRBJ2-7	-	TRBD2
CAWSKGETQYF	TGTGCCTGGAGTAAGGGGGAGACCCAGTACTTC	TRBV30	TRBJ2-5	-	-
CASSYRHEQYF	TGTGCCAGCAGTTACAGGCACGAGCAGTACTTC	TRBV6-6	TRBJ2-7	-	-
CASSGGDNEQFF	TGTGCCAGCAGCGGAGGGGACAATGAGCAGTTCTTC	TRBV9	TRBJ2-1	-	-
CASSLGPGTGVREQFF	TGTGCCAGCAGCCTCGGGCCCGGGACAGGGGTTAGGGAGCAGTTCTTC	TRBV7-2	TRBJ2-1	few	TRBD1
CSVEWGQGPPGANVLTF	TGCAGCGTTGAATGGGGACAGGGACCACCTGGGGCCAACGTCCTGACTTTC	TRBV29-1	TRBJ2-6	-	TRBD1
CASSLGPTGANVLTF	TGTGCCAGCAGCTTGGGTCCCACTGGGGCCAACGTCCTGACTTTC	TRBV5-6	TRBJ2-6	-	-
CASSVTRQPQETQYF	TGTGCCAGCAGCGTTACTAGACAACCACAAGAGACCCAGTACTTC	TRBV9	TRBJ2-5	-	-
CASSVNRDRNSPLHF	TGTGCCAGCAGCGTTAACCGGGACAGAAATTCACCCCTCCACTTT	TRBV9	TRBJ1-6	-	TRBD1
CASSSISTDTQYF	TGCGCCAGCAGCTCTATTAGCACAGATACGCAGTATTTT	TRBV5-1	TRBJ2-3	-	-
CASSILRQGDQPQHF	TGTGCCAGTAGTATTCTAAGACAGGGGGATCAGCCCCAGCATTTT	TRBV19	TRBJ1-5	-	TRBD1
CASSLGNQPQHF	TGTGCCAGCAGTTTAGGGAATCAGCCCCAGCATTTT	TRBV28	TRBJ1-5	-	-
CASGTSGRETQYF	TGTGCCAGCGGCACTAGCGGGAGAGAGACCCAGTACTTC	TRBV2	TRBJ2-5	-	TRBD2
CASSLSTAENTEAFF	TGCGCCAGCAGTCTTAGTACAGCCGAGAACACTGAAGCTTTCTTT	TRBV5-1	TRBJ1-1	-	-